These T cell receptor beta chains were read from a single sample in a study of glioma-infiltrating T cells after dendritic cell vaccination. TCRdb's copy holds only in-frame clones and misses some; the assay was immunoSEQ multiplex PCR. Of 85,000 to 95,000 clones in the sample, 65% to 90% were seen once. This specimen was blood, taken before dendritic cell vaccination. These receptors originate from a human donor with glioblastoma. Both conserved end residues are part of each CDR3. The order of the fields is D gene, J gene, V gene, clone size, CDR3 DNA, CDR3 protein. D genes are given only for firm matches. Rows may omit the clone size; those that give it use once, few, many or a size class.

d_gene: TRBD2
j_gene: TRBJ2-1
v_gene: TRBV7-2
abundance: NA
CDR3nt: TGTGCCAGCAGTAGAGCGGGAGGAAACTCCTACAATGAGCAGTTCTTC
CDR3aa: CASSRAGGNSYNEQFF

d_gene: TRBD1
j_gene: TRBJ1-2
v_gene: TRBV7-3
abundance: NA
CDR3nt: TGTGCCAGCAGCTTAAGGGACAGGGATGGCTACACCTTC
CDR3aa: CASSLRDRDGYTF

d_gene: TRBD1
j_gene: TRBJ2-4
v_gene: TRBV7-2
abundance: NA
CDR3nt: TGTGCCAGCAGCCCAGACAGGGGTCCCAAAAACATTCAGTACTTC
CDR3aa: CASSPDRGPKNIQYF

d_gene: TRBD2
j_gene: TRBJ2-4
v_gene: TRBV29-1
abundance: NA
CDR3nt: TGCAGCGTTGAAGGACTAGCGGGAGGACCCAAAAACATTCAGTACTTC
CDR3aa: CSVEGLAGGPKNIQYF

d_gene: TRBD1
j_gene: TRBJ1-5
v_gene: TRBV30
abundance: NA
CDR3nt: TGTGCCTGGAGCGGGGGACAGGCGGGTCAGCCCCAGCATTTT
CDR3aa: CAWSGGQAGQPQHF

d_gene: NA
j_gene: TRBJ2-7
v_gene: TRBV2
abundance: NA
CDR3nt: TGTGCCAGCGGAGGGGCTGAGCAGTACTTC
CDR3aa: CASGGAEQYF

d_gene: NA
j_gene: TRBJ2-7
v_gene: TRBV4-3
abundance: NA
CDR3nt: TGCGCCAGCAGCCAAGATTCGGGGATCGAGCAGTACTTC
CDR3aa: CASSQDSGIEQYF

d_gene: NA
j_gene: TRBJ2-1
v_gene: TRBV7-6
abundance: NA
CDR3nt: TGTGCCAGCAGCTTAGGGCAAACAGGGTTAATGAGTGAGCAGTTCTTC
CDR3aa: CASSLGQTGLMSEQFF

d_gene: TRBD2
j_gene: TRBJ2-1
v_gene: TRBV15
abundance: NA
CDR3nt: TGTGCCACCAGCAGAAACGGGGGGAGCTCCTACAATGAGCAGTTCTTC
CDR3aa: CATSRNGGSSYNEQFF

d_gene: NA
j_gene: TRBJ2-7
v_gene: TRBV4-3
abundance: NA
CDR3nt: TGCGCCAGCAGCCAAGAGGACAGCTACGAGCAGTACTTC
CDR3aa: CASSQEDSYEQYF

d_gene: NA
j_gene: TRBJ1-3
v_gene: TRBV9
abundance: NA
CDR3nt: TGTGCCAGCAGCCATAGTCATACAGGGACTGGAAACACCATATATTTT
CDR3aa: CASSHSHTGTGNTIYF

d_gene: TRBD2
j_gene: TRBJ2-1
v_gene: TRBV25-1
abundance: NA
CDR3nt: TGTGCCAGCAGTGCCAGACTAGCGGGGGGATACAATGAGCAGTTCTTC
CDR3aa: CASSARLAGGYNEQFF

d_gene: TRBD2
j_gene: TRBJ2-7
v_gene: TRBV19
abundance: NA
CDR3nt: TGTGCCAGTCGGCTCAGCGGGGACGAGCAGTACTTC
CDR3aa: CASRLSGDEQYF

d_gene: NA
j_gene: TRBJ2-1
v_gene: TRBV9
abundance: once
CDR3nt: TGTGCCAGCAGCGTAGAGGGCAGGGTGTATGAGCAGTTCTTC
CDR3aa: CASSVEGRVYEQFF

d_gene: TRBD1
j_gene: TRBJ1-1
v_gene: TRBV5-4
abundance: NA
CDR3nt: TGTGCCAGCAGCTCGATGGGACAGGGTGTGGCTGAAGCTTTCTTT
CDR3aa: CASSSMGQGVAEAFF

d_gene: TRBD1
j_gene: TRBJ2-7
v_gene: TRBV7-3
abundance: few
CDR3nt: TGTGCCAGCAGCTACCTACAGGGGTACGAGCAGTACTTC
CDR3aa: CASSYLQGYEQYF

d_gene: TRBD1
j_gene: TRBJ1-1
v_gene: TRBV4-1
abundance: NA
CDR3nt: TGCGCCAGCAGCCACCTGGGGACAGGGAATACTGAAGCTTTCTTT
CDR3aa: CASSHLGTGNTEAFF

d_gene: TRBD2
j_gene: TRBJ2-1
v_gene: TRBV6-1
abundance: few
CDR3nt: TGTGCCAGCAGTGTCTCCTCGTCTAGCGGGTCCTACAATGAGCAGTTCTTC
CDR3aa: CASSVSSSSGSYNEQFF

d_gene: TRBD1
j_gene: TRBJ1-2
v_gene: TRBV27
abundance: NA
CDR3nt: TGTGCCAGCAGTCATGCGTCCGGGACAGGGGTCCGAGGCTACACCTTC
CDR3aa: CASSHASGTGVRGYTF

d_gene: TRBD2
j_gene: TRBJ2-7
v_gene: TRBV4-2
abundance: NA
CDR3nt: TGTGCCAGCAGCCGATCTTCCGGGACTAGCTCCTACGAGCAGTACTTC
CDR3aa: CASSRSSGTSSYEQYF

d_gene: TRBD2
j_gene: TRBJ2-2
v_gene: TRBV5-1
abundance: NA
CDR3nt: TGCGCCAGCAGCCCCCTGGGGACTAGCGGGAGAGTTAGGACCGGGGAGCTGTTTTTT
CDR3aa: CASSPLGTSGRVRTGELFF

d_gene: NA
j_gene: TRBJ2-2
v_gene: TRBV7-6
abundance: NA
CDR3nt: TGTGCCAGCAGCTCAACCGGACAACTGAACACCGGGGAGCTGTTTTTT
CDR3aa: CASSSTGQLNTGELFF

d_gene: TRBD1
j_gene: TRBJ1-2
v_gene: TRBV11-2
abundance: NA
CDR3nt: TGTGCCAGCAGCACACGGGACAGGGGGATCTCGGACTATGGCTACACCTTC
CDR3aa: CASSTRDRGISDYGYTF

d_gene: TRBD1
j_gene: TRBJ1-4
v_gene: TRBV7-9
abundance: NA
CDR3nt: TGTGCCAGCAGCTTATGGGACAGGGAAAGTGGAAAACTGTTTTTT
CDR3aa: CASSLWDRESGKLFF

d_gene: NA
j_gene: TRBJ1-2
v_gene: TRBV5-1
abundance: NA
CDR3nt: TGCGCCAGCAGCTTGGGGGCAGGAGGTAACTATGGCTACACCTTC
CDR3aa: CASSLGAGGNYGYTF

d_gene: TRBD1
j_gene: TRBJ1-2
v_gene: TRBV9
abundance: NA
CDR3nt: TGTGCCAGCAGCGAAGATACAGGGGTCTTCTATGGCTACACCTTC
CDR3aa: CASSEDTGVFYGYTF

d_gene: NA
j_gene: TRBJ2-7
v_gene: TRBV6-6
abundance: NA
CDR3nt: TGTGCCAGCAGGGAGTCCCTCTACGAGCAGTACTTC
CDR3aa: CASRESLYEQYF

d_gene: NA
j_gene: TRBJ1-2
v_gene: TRBV28
abundance: NA
CDR3nt: TGTGCCAGCAGTTTAGGAGGGTATGGCTACACCTTC
CDR3aa: CASSLGGYGYTF

d_gene: NA
j_gene: TRBJ2-2
v_gene: TRBV28
abundance: NA
CDR3nt: TGTGCCAGCAGTTTAGTCATACAGGGTTTCTCCGGGGAGCTGTTTTTT
CDR3aa: CASSLVIQGFSGELFF